This T cell receptor beta chain was found in a study of cytomegalovirus exposure and HLA in healthy donors. Overall study findings and caveats: An analysis that was carried out later associated approximately 15,000 TCR beta sequences with HLA alleles at 0.05 false discovery rate. Most TCR sequences were seen very rarely across donors, but some public TCRs occurred in many. Follow-up analysis found HLA locus-dependent TCR association rates, highest for DRB1 and lowest for HLA-C.

In germline, CDR1 is MDHEN, CDR2 SYDVKM. The CDR3 sequence is 15 residues long. Losses at the gene ends were 6 bases for V and 15 bases for J; bases not matched to a gene: 15. The primer mix had 60 Vbeta and 13 Jbeta primers. Profiled with immunoSEQ multiplex PCR; TCRdb holds only in-frame clones, not every one. The sample has about 64,000 clones; about three quarters are singletons. In the case of this clone: No antigen is known for it.

The chain carries TRBV28 and TRBJ2-1; 12 bases are a match to TRBD1. The sequencing sample was made of PBMCs. The TCR originated in a male donor in good health and CMV-seropositive. The CDR3 DNA reads TGTGCCAGCAGGCGAACCGGGACAGGGGGCGTGTTGCGGTTCTTC. Its protein product is CASRRTGTGGVLRFF.